Below, 22 T cell receptor beta chains from the same sample are listed, as sequenced in a study of blood T cell repertoires in COVID-19. Using immunoSEQ multiplex PCR, the repertoire was profiled, and TCRdb retains in-frame clones only, with some absent. The sample shows some 77,000 clones, around 85% of them seen only once. Sequences were obtained from peripheral blood. All receptors derive from a man aged 25 to 45 with acute or convalescent COVID-19.

The CDR3 nucleotides read TGCGCCAGCAGTCAATCGTCCAGGTCTTACGAGCAGTACTTC. Its protein is CASSQSSRSYEQYF. The chain carries TRBV23-1 and TRBJ2-7; D is ambiguous. TRBV23-1 is reported as an ORF; its role is uncertain. There are 14 residues in the CDR3. The V end lost 0 bases, the J end lost 4 bases, and 10 bases lay between the germline ends.

The J gene is TRBJ2-3, the V gene TRBV5-1, with D tentatively TRBD2 (6 bases). The CDR3 runs to 13 residues. V shed 4 bases and J shed 5 bases, with 11 bases lying between them. CDR1 is SGHRS and CDR2 is YFSETQ in the germline V gene. CDR3 bases: TGCGCCAGCAGCACCCTGGGGGGAGATACGCAGTATTTT. Protein: CASSTLGGDTQYF.

The chain couples TRBV11-2 to TRBJ2-7; no clear D gene. The CDR3 consists of 14 residues. Trimming removed 5 bases at V and 3 bases at J, with 14 bases between. Germline lookup yields CDR1 SGHAT and CDR2 FQNNGV. CDR3 in amino acids: CASSPSGWYYEQYF. DNA of the CDR3: TGTGCCAGCAGCCCCTCGGGTTGGTACTACGAGCAGTACTTC.

This chain uses TRBV5-1 with TRBJ2-1; the D gene is possibly TRBD2 (6 bases). The CDR3 contains 14 residues. V gave up 3 bases and J gave up 2 bases, with 9 bases separating them. CDR1 is SGHRS, CDR2 YFSETQ, per germline. Here the CDR3 DNA reads TGCGCCAGCAGCTGGGGACTCACCTACAATGAGCAGTTCTTC. Its protein product is CASSWGLTYNEQFF.

The V and J genes are TRBV4-1 and TRBJ2-7, with TRBD1 matching over 8 bases. Germline CDR1 MGHRA, CDR2 YSYEKL. Unmatched junction bases numbered 3, after V lost 4 bases and J lost 7 bases. The CDR3 spans 12 residues. The CDR3 loop reads CASSLDRDEQYF. The CDR3 DNA follows: TGCGCCAGCAGCCTGGACAGGGATGAGCAGTACTTC.

The V gene is TRBV19, the J gene TRBJ1-1; D unresolved. Trimming left V 3 bases short and J 0 bases short, with 8 bases between. The germline V gene has CDR1 LNHDA and CDR2 SQIVND (reference sequence). This CDR3 is built from 14 residues. CDR3 sequence: CASSISDLNTEAFF. The CDR3 DNA reads TGTGCCAGTAGTATTAGTGATCTGAACACTGAAGCTTTCTTT.

The chain joins TRBV30 to TRBJ2-1, with TRBD2 matching 13 bases. V lost 3 bases and J lost 10; bases outside the gene matches: 3. The CDR3 has 13 residues. CDR1 and CDR2 from the germline V gene are GTSNPN and SVGIG (reference sequence). In DNA form, the CDR3 reads TGTGCCTGGAGACTAGCGGGAGGGGGAGAGCAGTTCTTC. Residues: CAWRLAGGGEQFF.

The J gene is TRBJ1-4, the V gene TRBV4-3; D is unclear. The germline V gene encodes CDR1 LGHNA and CDR2 YSLEER. CDR3 length: 16 amino acids. V was pared by 0 bases and J by 0 bases, with 8 bases between. Written as DNA, the CDR3 is TGCGCCAGCAGCCAAGAATGGCAGTCAACTAATGAAAAACTGTTTTTT. It encodes CASSQEWQSTNEKLFF.

The chain couples TRBV27 to TRBJ2-7, with 8 bases that match TRBD2. Germline trimming cut 2 bases from V and 3 bases from J; bases unmatched to any gene: 3. This CDR3 is built from 14 residues. Germline V lookup: CDR1 MNHEY, CDR2 SMNVEV (reference sequence). The CDR3 DNA sequence: TGTGCCAGCAGTTTAACCCTAGCGGGCTACGAGCAGTACTTC. Protein: CASSLTLAGYEQYF.

V is TRBV30 and J is TRBJ2-2, with a weak D call TRBD2 (5 bases). Looked up from germline, CDR1 is GTSNPN and CDR2 is SVGIG (reference sequence). Trimming took 1 base from V and 4 from J, leaving 10 bases between them. CDR3 size: 14 residues. CDR3 nucleotides: TGTGCCTGGAGTGAATTGGGAGCCACCGGGGAGCTGTTTTTT. It specifies CAWSELGATGELFF.

In this sample, this clone turned up once. The chain recombines TRBV4-1 with TRBJ2-7; 9 bases match TRBD2. Germline CDR1 and CDR2: MGHRA and YSYEKL. The trim removed 0 bases at V and 2 bases at J, leaving 5 bases unmatched. The CDR3 spans 16 residues. CDR3 sequence reads: CASSQDWLAGPYEQYF. CDR3 nucleotide sequence: TGCGCCAGCAGCCAAGATTGGCTAGCGGGACCCTACGAGCAGTACTTC.

The CDR3, as DNA: TGTGCCAGCAGCTTAGCCCTTAGCGGGTCCTACGAGCAGTACTTC. It encodes CASSLALSGSYEQYF. The rearrangement joins TRBV7-2 to TRBJ2-7, with TRBD2 matching 7 bases. This CDR3 is built from 15 residues. With V trimmed by 0 bases and J by 1 base, 3 bases remained unmatched. Germline loops: CDR1 SGHTA, CDR2 FQGNSA.

This chain joins TRBV27 and TRBJ1-2; 10 nucleotides line up with TRBD1. After removal of 2 bases from V and 6 bases from J, the junction contained 9 bases not matched to a gene. The CDR3 has 16 amino acids. From germline, CDR1 is MNHEY and CDR2 SMNVEV (reference sequence). The CDR3 bases are TGTGCCAGCAGTTTAATGGGGACAGGGGCGAACGATGGCTACACCTTC. Amino acid sequence: CASSLMGTGANDGYTF.

Concerning this clone: An end of the junction does not agree with germline; a read error may underlie this. The chain recombines TRBV29-1 with TRBJ1-1; TRBD1 is a possible D gene (5 bases). The germline gives CDR1 SQVTM, CDR2 ANQGSEA. This CDR3 spans 14 amino acids. CDR3 sequence reads: CSFDYRSENTEAFF. CDR3 in DNA: TGCAGCTTTGACTACAGGTCCGAAAACACTGAAGCTTTCTTT. The whole variable domain, remainder taken from reference TRBV29-1 and TRBJ1-1, is SAVISQKPSRDICQRGTSLTIQCQVDSQVTMMFWYRQQPGQSLTLIATANQGSEATYESGFVIDKFPISRPNLTFSTLTVSNMSPEDSSIYLCSFDYRSENTEAFFGQGTRLTVV.

The V gene is TRBV11-2, the J gene TRBJ2-5; D not certain. The CDR3 runs to 13 residues. V lost 1 base to trimming and J lost 5 bases, with 8 bases between them. Germline CDR1 SGHAT, CDR2 FQNNGV. In DNA form, the CDR3 reads TGTGCCAGCAGCTTAGGCGGCTGGGAGACCCAGTACTTC. This codes for CASSLGGWETQYF.

The chain couples TRBV28 to TRBJ2-3; 8 bases map to TRBD1. Germline V CDR1 and CDR2: MDHEN, SYDVKM. J gave up 0 bases and V 6 bases, and 11 bases lay outside the gene matches. CDR3 size: 17 residues. CDR3 DNA sequence: TGTGCCAGCAGCCCCTCCCAGGGGGCAGGGAGCACAGATACGCAGTATTTT. This codes for CASSPSQGAGSTDTQYF.

This chain links TRBV28 with TRBJ2-7, with 8 positions matching TRBD2. With 8 bases clipped from V and 4 bases from J, the junction kept 10 bases outside the gene matches. Germline CDR1 is MDHEN and CDR2 is SYDVKM. The CDR3 contains 14 residues. The DNA of the CDR3 is TGTGCCAGCCAGGCCGGGAGGGCCGGATACGAGCAGTACTTC. It yields the protein CASQAGRAGYEQYF.

The chain recombines TRBV5-1 with TRBJ2-5, with D maybe TRBD1 (5 bases). V was trimmed by 4 bases and J by 1 base, leaving 11 bases between them. Per germline, CDR1 SGHRS and CDR2 YFSETQ. The length of the CDR3 is 14 residues. In nucleotides, the CDR3 is TGCGCCAGCAGCCGTTCGACAGTCCAAGAGACCCAGTACTTC. It is translated as CASSRSTVQETQYF.

This chain connects TRBV4-1 to TRBJ1-1; D gene uncertain. V was pared by 1 base and J by 7 bases, with 7 bases between. The CDR3 consists of 12 residues. Germline V gene lookup returns CDR1 MGHRA and CDR2 YSYEKL. The DNA of the CDR3 is TGCGCCAGCAGCCAAGTGCGGGGTGAAGCTTTCTTT. Protein sequence: CASSQVRGEAFF.

The chain carries TRBV5-1 and TRBJ1-2; possibly TRBD1 for D (5 bases). This CDR3 is built from 14 residues. Trimming left V 0 bases short and J 0 bases short, with 6 bases between. The germline V gene has CDR1 SGHRS and CDR2 YFSETQ. CDR3: CASSLDRTNYGYTF. CDR3 DNA sequence: TGCGCCAGCAGCTTGGACAGGACTAACTATGGCTACACCTTC.

The genes are TRBV5-5 and TRBJ2-7; 8 bases agree with TRBD2. The J segment lost 7 bases and the V segment lost 0 bases, leaving 9 bases of the junction unmatched. This CDR3 spans 15 amino acids. The germline CDR1 and CDR2 sequences are SGHKS and YYEKEE (reference sequence). The CDR3 DNA reads as TGTGCCAGCAGCTTGGTGGCGGGAGGTTTATATGAGCAGTACTTC. It codes for CASSLVAGGLYEQYF.

The chain links TRBV6-4 to TRBJ2-3, with D possibly being TRBD2 (5 bases). Looked up from germline, CDR1 is MRHNA and CDR2 is SNTAGT. The CDR3 loop spans 15 amino acids. Trimming removed 4 bases from V and 0 bases from J, with 11 bases in between. This CDR3 reads CASSVKSGSTDTQYF. In DNA form, the CDR3 reads TGTGCCAGCAGTGTGAAGAGCGGAAGCACAGATACGCAGTATTTT.